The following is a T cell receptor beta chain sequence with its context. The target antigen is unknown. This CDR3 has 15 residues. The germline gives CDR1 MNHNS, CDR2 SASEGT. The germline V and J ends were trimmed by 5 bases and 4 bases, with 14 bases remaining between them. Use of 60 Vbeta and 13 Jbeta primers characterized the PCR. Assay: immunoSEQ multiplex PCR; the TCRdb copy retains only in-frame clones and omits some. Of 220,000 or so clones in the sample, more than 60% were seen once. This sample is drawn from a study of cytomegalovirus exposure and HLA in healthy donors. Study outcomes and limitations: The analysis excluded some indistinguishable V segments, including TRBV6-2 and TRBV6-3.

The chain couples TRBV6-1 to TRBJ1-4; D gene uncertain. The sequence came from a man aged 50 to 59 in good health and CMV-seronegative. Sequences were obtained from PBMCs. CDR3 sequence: CASSTERGLNEKLFF. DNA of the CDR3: TGTGCCAGCAGTACCGAACGAGGGCTTAATGAAAAACTGTTTTTT.